This T cell receptor beta chain was retrieved from a study of control samples from healthy donors and cancer patients. Concerning this clone: Additional DNA sequences in this sample encode the identical CDR3.

Measured with immunoSEQ multiplex PCR; TCRdb has only the in-frame clones, and not every one. Its clone listing holds about 190,000 clones. The germline V and J ends were trimmed by 3 bases and 4 bases, with 7 bases remaining between them. The CDR3 has 13 residues. The V gene's germline CDR1 is SEHNR and CDR2 FQNEAQ (reference sequence). The sequencing sample was made of blood. This sequence originates from a woman between 25 and 40 years old in good health. J is TRBJ1-5 and V is TRBV7-9; D is perhaps TRBD1 (6 bases). CDR3 coding DNA: TGTGCCAGCAGCTTGCAGGGGAATCAGCCCCAGCATTTT. It is translated as CASSLQGNQPQHF.